This entry is about one T cell receptor beta chain. The clone's antigen remains unknown. Per-base qualities were not stored, and no clone one base away is much larger. The treatment or condition label, read with the paper, signifies: suppressive antiretroviral therapy. Lysates of CMV-infected fibroblasts were used at 10 ug/mL for cell stimulation. Memory CD4+ T cells that did not respond, being CD40L-negative, CD69-negative and CD45RO-high, were sorted as memory populations depleted of antigen-responding cells. HIV-1-infected adults in whom suppressive ART had been started during chronic infection were enrolled as participants. For at least 4 years, the participants' plasma HIV-1 RNA had been undetectable, below 50 copies/mL. To be included, participants needed a CD4+ T cell count above 400 cells/uL and a positive CMV serology. Before stimulation, PBMCs were isolated using density centrifugation and then depleted of CD8+ T cells. For 18 hours, CD8-depleted PBMCs were stimulated with anti-CD28/CD49d costimulation, a CD40-blocking antibody, and enfuvirtide, which was added to prevent new infections. Sorting was done on either a Beckman Coulter MoFlo Legacy or an XDP sorter, and propidium iodide was used to exclude dead cells. The QIAamp DNA Mini Kit was used for genomic DNA extraction from samples above one million cells, and the Quick-DNA Microprep Kit was used otherwise.

This specimen comes from a study of persistence of HIV-infected CD4 T cells (TCRdb year 2020). Some background on the complete study: The study isolated CMV- and HIV-1 Gag-responding CD4+ T cells from ART-treated individuals to examine antigen-driven clonal expansion of HIV-1-infected cells. The median time participants had been on suppressive ART was less than 10 years. Apart from a couple of participants who underwent leukapheresis at a single time point, peripheral blood samples of up to roughly 200 mL were collected from participants at multiple time points. The clonality of all cells in each sorted population was measured by TCRbeta sequencing, and the clonality of infected cells was measured by proviral sequencing. In the cross-participant TCR cluster analysis, eight or nine participants were included for CMV and six or seven participants were included for Gag. Beyond this particular receptor, the publication reports: Restriction of bulk TCR analyses to the rare CMV-responding cells that actually carried HIV-1 proviruses was not possible. Within the same sorted populations, TCR oligoclonality correlated with proviral oligoclonality. The study involved few individuals and tested only a limited range of antigens. Antigen-responding cells were enriched for degenerate expanded CDR3beta sequences, which suggests convergent selection of CD4+ responses to CMV and Gag. Significantly lower TCRbeta richness was observed in CMV- and Gag-responding cells than in anti-CD3/anti-CD28-responding cells, and higher oligoclonality was observed in CMV-responding cells than in CD3/CD28-stimulated and Gag-responding cells.

The immunoSEQ hsTCRB assay version 4 in survey mode was used to sequence TCRbeta repertoires from genomic DNA. Genomic DNA was diluted to 8.5 to 10 ng/uL, and up to roughly 1 ug per sample was used for TCRbeta sequencing. In the original analysis: TCRbeta data analysis was done in ImmunoSeq Analyzer 3.0, and diversity was calculated on productive nucleotide rearrangements. Using the Immunarch R package, lower-bound TCR diversity was estimated with the improved Chao index and clonality was estimated with the Gini coefficient. Nucleotide rearrangements that differed but encoded the same CDR3beta amino acid sequence were counted as separate clonotypes. TCRbeta sequences significantly enriched in antigen-responding cells relative to anti-CD3/anti-CD28-activated cells were identified by differential abundance analysis. Using predicted peptide-MHC specificity as the basis, GLIPH2 grouped TCRs into clusters, both for each participant individually and for the merged data sets that combined participants. Here the immuneACCESS table is served through TCRdb, limited to in-frame sequences with V and J called. Missing clones are a known gap in these copies; in checked studies unresolved V genes cover under half, and the rest lacks a known reason. V, J and clone size are those of that table, while D and trimming were read from the DNA. The sample table shows fewer than 35,000 clones, and around four fifths are seen once. Jointly, the top ten make up about 0.83% of the sample.

Counted from cysteine to phenylalanine, this CDR3 has 14 amino acids. This entry keeps only the CDR3 DNA: 42 bases, framed from base 1. From the germline V gene, CDR1 is MNHEY and CDR2 is SVGAGI. V is pared back by 7 bases and J by 4 bases, with 14 bases lying between the germline termini. The chain couples TRBV6-5 to TRBJ1-3; TRBD1 is perhaps the D gene, given 6 matching bases. The TCR comes from an adult man with HIV who was CMV-seropositive. The sample consisted of CD4+ T cells sorted from PBMCs after approximately 19-hour stimulation, taken from a patient who received antiretroviral therapy. The cell subset or site label of this sample denotes: CD40L-CD69- CD45RO-high memory CD4 T cells not responding to CMV lysate. The DNA sequence is TGTGCCAGCATGGCTTGGGGGGCGGGAAACACCATATATTTT. This gives the protein CASMAWGAGNTIYF.